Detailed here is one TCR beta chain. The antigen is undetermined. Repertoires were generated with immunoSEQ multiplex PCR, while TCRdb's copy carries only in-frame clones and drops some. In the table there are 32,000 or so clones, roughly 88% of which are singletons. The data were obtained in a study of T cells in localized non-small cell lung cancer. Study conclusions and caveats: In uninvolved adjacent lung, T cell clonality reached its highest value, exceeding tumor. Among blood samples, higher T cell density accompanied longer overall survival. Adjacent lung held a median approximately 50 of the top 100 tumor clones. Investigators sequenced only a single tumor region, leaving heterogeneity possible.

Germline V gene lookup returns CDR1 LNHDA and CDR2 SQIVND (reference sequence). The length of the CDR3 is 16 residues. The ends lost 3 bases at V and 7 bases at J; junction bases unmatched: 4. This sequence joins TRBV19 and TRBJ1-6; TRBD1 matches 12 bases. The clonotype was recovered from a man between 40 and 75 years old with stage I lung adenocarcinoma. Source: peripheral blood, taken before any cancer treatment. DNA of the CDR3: TGTGCCAGTAGTATCTCAGGGACAGGGGGCAATTCACCCCTCCACTTT. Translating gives CASSISGTGGNSPLHF.